The entry below gives a single T cell receptor (beta chain) sequence along with its context. Sequencing was performed with immunoSEQ multiplex PCR; in TCRdb, only in-frame clones are kept and a portion is missing. The sample records about 180,000 clones, over 80% being singletons. Germline CDR1 reads MDHEN; CDR2 reads SYDVKM. The CDR3 is made up of 16 amino acids. Between the trimmed V and J ends, which lost 5 bases and 7 bases, there was a span of 20 bases. The sample is drawn from a study of blood T cell repertoires in COVID-19. This clonotype originated in a woman aged 40 to 50 with COVID-19, enrolled during active disease. Sequencing was performed on peripheral blood. The V call is TRBV28, the J call TRBJ2-2, with D perhaps matching TRBD2 (5 bases). CDR3 nucleotide sequence: TGTGCCAGCAGTGCCCCTTGGAGCGGTGTAGGCGGGGAGCTGTTTTTT. Its translation is CASSAPWSGVGGELFF.